These T cell receptor beta chains were read from a single sample in a study of T cell responses to AZD1222 COVID-19 vaccine. The repertoire was sequenced with immunoSEQ multiplex PCR; TCRdb's copy has only in-frame clones and lacks some. The sample holds some 170,000 clones; 80% to 95% are singletons and the top ten take 1.5% to 2%. The sample consisted of peripheral blood, taken 28 days after the second AZD1222 dose. These receptors were taken from an adult who received the AZD1222 COVID-19 vaccine. Both conserved end residues are part of each CDR3. Fields, in order: J gene, clone size, D gene, V gene, CDR3 DNA, CDR3 protein. A D gene is named only where the DNA matches it firmly. Rows may omit the clone size; those that give it use once, few, many or a size class.

>TRBJ2-1|.|.|TRBV4-3
TGCGCCAGCAGCCAAGTATGGGGGTTAGGGGACAATGAGCAGTTCTTC
CASSQVWGLGDNEQFF
>TRBJ1-1|.|TRBD1|TRBV7-9
TGTGCCAGCATTCGGACAGGAAGCAACACTGAAGCTTTCTTT
CASIRTGSNTEAFF
>TRBJ2-1|.|TRBD2|TRBV14
TGTGCCAGCAGCCGCGACCTAGCGGGAGGTCTATTTGCCTACAATGAGCAGTTCTTC
CASSRDLAGGLFAYNEQFF
>TRBJ1-4|.|TRBD1|TRBV14
TGTGCCAGCAGCCGAAACAGGGGGCTTAGTGAAAAACTGTTTTTT
CASSRNRGLSEKLFF
>TRBJ1-2|.|.|TRBV18
TGTGCCAGCTCGGTTGAACAGGGCAGGGGCTACACCTTC
CASSVEQGRGYTF
>TRBJ2-1|.|.|TRBV21-1
TGTGCCAGCAGCCCTGAAGCGGGGGTTTTCTACAATGAGCAGTTCTTC
CASSPEAGVFYNEQFF
>TRBJ2-3|.|.|TRBV15
TGTGCCACCAGCAGTGGTGGGCAAGACACAGATACGCAGTATTTT
CATSSGGQDTDTQYF
>TRBJ2-1|.|TRBD2|TRBV18
TGTGCCAGCTCACTTCTAGCGGCTAATAACTACAATGAGCAGTTCTTC
CASSLLAANNYNEQFF
>TRBJ1-2|.|.|TRBV3-1/TRBV3-2
TGTGCCAGCAGCCAAGAAAGTCCAGGGAGTTATGGCTACACCTTC
CASSQESPGSYGYTF
>TRBJ1-1|.|.|TRBV11-3
TGTGCCAGCAGCTTAGGCCAGGGTTACACTGAAGCTTTCTTT
CASSLGQGYTEAFF
>TRBJ2-7|once|.|TRBV6-5
TGTGCCAGCAGTATCGACAGAATCGAGCAGTACTTC
CASSIDRIEQYF
>TRBJ1-1|.|.|TRBV5-6
TGTGCCAGCAGCTTGCAGGGGTGGGGGGCCACTGAAGCTTTCTTT
CASSLQGWGATEAFF
>TRBJ2-4|.|TRBD1|TRBV2
TGTGCCAGCAGTGGGGGACAGGGGAAAAACCCCTTAGCCAAAAACATTCAGTACTTC
CASSGGQGKNPLAKNIQYF
>TRBJ1-2|.|.|TRBV5-1
TGCGCCAGCAGCTTGGACGGGGGTCGGGTATCTCGTGGCTACACCTTC
CASSLDGGRVSRGYTF
>TRBJ2-7|.|TRBD2|TRBV18
TGTGCCAGCTCACCTTCGGGGGGGGCCGACGAGCAGTACTTC
CASSPSGGADEQYF
>TRBJ2-7|.|.|TRBV18
TGTGCCAGCTCACTGGACAGAGAATACGAGCAGTACTTC
CASSLDREYEQYF
>TRBJ2-1|.|.|TRBV10-2
TGCGCCAGCAGTGAATCGGCAGGGGTATACAATGAGCAGTTCTTC
CASSESAGVYNEQFF
>TRBJ1-1|.|.|TRBV30
TGTGCCTGGAGTTCACCTCGGGACTCCCTCCCGGACACTGAAGCTTTCTTT
CAWSSPRDSLPDTEAFF
>TRBJ2-3|.|.|TRBV5-1
TGCGCCAGCAGCCCCAGGGACCAGAACACAGATACGCAGTATTTT
CASSPRDQNTDTQYF
>TRBJ2-6|.|.|TRBV7-3
TGTGCCAGCAGCACCCAGCCAACACCTGGGGCCAACGTCCTGACTTTC
CASSTQPTPGANVLTF
>TRBJ2-7|once|TRBD2|TRBV7-2
TGTGCCAGCAGCCCGAGAACTAGCGCAGCCTACGAGCAGTACTTC
CASSPRTSAAYEQYF
>TRBJ1-1|.|.|TRBV3-1/TRBV3-2
TGTGCCAGCAGCCAAGGGACGGGTAACATGAACACTGAAGCTTTCTTT
CASSQGTGNMNTEAFF
>TRBJ1-2|.|TRBD1|TRBV27
TGTGCCAGCAGTTTATTGGGACAGGGGGCGGACTATGGCTACACCTTC
CASSLLGQGADYGYTF
>TRBJ1-5|.|.|TRBV2
TGTGCCAGCAGGGATAACACAGGGAATCAGCCCCAGCATTTT
CASRDNTGNQPQHF
>TRBJ2-3|.|.|TRBV7-7
TGTGCTAGCAGCTTACAGGGACACACAGATACGCAGTATTTT
CASSLQGHTDTQYF
>TRBJ1-1|.|TRBD1|TRBV11-2
TGTGCCAGCACCATAACAGGGGGGCGGACTGAAGCTTTCTTT
CASTITGGRTEAFF
>TRBJ2-7|.|.|TRBV4-2
TGTGCCAGCAGCCAAGATGAGACTCGCTACGAGCAGTACTTC
CASSQDETRYEQYF
>TRBJ1-5|.|.|TRBV6-5
TGTGCCAGCAGTTTGGTTAAGGAGAATCAGCCCCAGCATTTT
CASSLVKENQPQHF
>TRBJ2-7|.|.|TRBV14
TGTGCCAGCAGCCAAGGACAGGCCCTAAGCTACGAGCAGTACTTC
CASSQGQALSYEQYF
>TRBJ2-7|.|.|TRBV5-4
TGTGCCAGCAGCTTGACTATGGGAGAGGCGCAGTACTTC
CASSLTMGEAQYF
>TRBJ1-1|.|.|TRBV7-3
TGTGCCAGCAGCTTAAGGGCCGGGGACCGCACTGAAGCTTTCTTT
CASSLRAGDRTEAFF
>TRBJ2-7|.|.|TRBV7-9
TGTGCCAGCAGCCCTGAGGGACACGACTACGAGCAGTACTTC
CASSPEGHDYEQYF
>TRBJ2-5|.|.|TRBV7-6
TGTGCCAGCAGCGGTGAGACCCAGTACTTC
CASSGETQYF
>TRBJ1-3|.|.|TRBV5-8
TGTGCCAGCAGCTTGTTTGGGAGTGGGTCTGGAAACACCATATATTTT
CASSLFGSGSGNTIYF
>TRBJ1-1|.|.|TRBV15
TGTGCCACCAGCAGATACGACACCGCCCCCGGCACTGAAGCTTTCTTT
CATSRYDTAPGTEAFF
>TRBJ1-2|once|.|TRBV5-1
TGCGCCAGCAGCTTTATGACAGACCTTAACTATGGCTACACCTTC
CASSFMTDLNYGYTF
>TRBJ2-3|.|TRBD2|TRBV13
TGTGCCAGCAGCTTAAGGGCGGGGGGGCTCACAGATACGCAGTATTTT
CASSLRAGGLTDTQYF
>TRBJ1-3|.|.|TRBV14
TGTGCCAGCAGCCTCTTCCCTGTAAACACCATATATTTT
CASSLFPVNTIYF
>TRBJ1-2|.|.|TRBV19
TGTGCCAGTAGCAGGAGGGGGGCGACCGGCTACACCTTC
CASSRRGATGYTF
>TRBJ1-3|.|.|TRBV9
TGTGCCAGCAGCGTGGAGGGCCGAAGCTCTGGAAACACCATATATTTT
CASSVEGRSSGNTIYF
>TRBJ1-2|.|.|TRBV6-1
TGTGCCAGCAGTGACCCTCTCCATGGCTACACCTTC
CASSDPLHGYTF
>TRBJ1-2|.|.|TRBV12-5
TGTGCTAGTGGTCCCGGGATTTCCTATGGCTACACCTTC
CASGPGISYGYTF